Below are 5 T cell receptor beta chains sequenced from a single sample in a study of blood T cell repertoires in COVID-19. TCRdb's table, derived via immunoSEQ multiplex PCR, lists solely in-frame clones and lacks some. The sample lists around 120,000 clones; roughly nine tenths were seen once. Specimen: peripheral blood. These receptors originate from a human donor in a cohort sampled during active COVID-19.

The gene calls are TRBV29-1 and TRBJ2-2; D unresolved. The CDR3 consists of 14 residues. With 8 bases removed from V and 0 bases from J, the gap between germline ends came to 13 bases. Germline V gene lookup returns CDR1 SQVTM and CDR2 ANQGSEA. CDR3 sequence (DNA): TGCAGCATCTCGACCAGGACGAACACCGGGGAGCTGTTTTTT. It yields the protein CSISTRTNTGELFF.

This clone was counted only a few times. This chain connects TRBV24-1 to TRBJ2-5, with 11 bases identical to TRBD2. V was pared by 5 bases and J by 2 bases, with 9 bases of the junction left unmatched. Germline lookup yields CDR1 KGHDR and CDR2 SFDVKD. The CDR3 consists of 17 residues. The CDR3 region has the DNA TGTGCCACCAGTGCCCGGACTAGCGGGCGAACTCAAGAGACCCAGTACTTC. This gives the protein CATSARTSGRTQETQYF.

This clone was detected only once. J is TRBJ1-4 and V is TRBV6-6; 7 nucleotides agree with TRBD1. Germline values: CDR1 MNHNY, CDR2 SVGAGI (reference sequence). The CDR3 spans 14 residues. V lost 6 bases, J lost 8 bases, and 9 bases stayed unmatched. The CDR3: CASSHRGGSEKLFF. The CDR3, as DNA: TGTGCCAGCAGCCACAGGGGTGGTAGCGAAAAACTGTTTTTT.

The chain uses TRBV19 and TRBJ1-1; D is unclear. V was trimmed by 0 bases and J by 0 bases, leaving 11 bases between them. CDR3 length equals 16 residues. Germline CDR1 LNHDA, CDR2 SQIVND (reference sequence). CDR3 DNA: TGTGCCAGTAGTATAGATATGGCAGTCATGAACACTGAAGCTTTCTTT. This codes for CASSIDMAVMNTEAFF.

The gene calls are TRBV7-7 and TRBJ2-1, with no clear D. Germline V gives CDR1 SSHAT, CDR2 FNYEAQ (reference sequence). Deletions cut 5 bases from V and 10 bases from J, with 18 bases between. The length of the CDR3 is 14 residues. The CDR3 reads CASSPEAVSSEQFF. The DNA of the CDR3 is TGTGCCAGCAGCCCAGAGGCGGTCTCATCCGAGCAGTTCTTC.